The clone carrying this TCR beta chain was detected many times. Its antigen is unidentified. A TCRbeta library incorporating unique molecular identifiers was prepared. From the PCR reads, TCRdb called clonotypes with MiXCR, one entry per CDR3 protein. The repertoire holds over 200,000 distinct CDR3 sequences, with 11% as singletons. This record belongs to a study of T-cell reconstitution after alpha-beta-depleted transplantation in children. Study-level points and caveats: Some patients owed their high day-60 TCRbeta diversity to surviving recipient T cells and thymic progenitors.

The CDR3 runs to 15 residues. The ends were cut back, 6 bases at V and 7 bases at J, with 19 bases in the middle. CDR1 is MNHEY and CDR2 is SVGAGI in the germline V gene. This sequence was found in a child under two years old with acute myeloid leukemia, due to receive a stem cell transplant. This chain joins TRBV6-5 and TRBJ1-5, with D maybe TRBD1 (6 bases). The sample consisted of PBMCs, taken before TCRalphabeta/CD19-depleted stem cell transplant. The CDR3 protein is CASRLKNRAGQPQHF. In DNA, the CDR3 is TGTGCCAGCAGGTTAAAGAACAGGGCGGGACAGCCCCAGCATTTT.